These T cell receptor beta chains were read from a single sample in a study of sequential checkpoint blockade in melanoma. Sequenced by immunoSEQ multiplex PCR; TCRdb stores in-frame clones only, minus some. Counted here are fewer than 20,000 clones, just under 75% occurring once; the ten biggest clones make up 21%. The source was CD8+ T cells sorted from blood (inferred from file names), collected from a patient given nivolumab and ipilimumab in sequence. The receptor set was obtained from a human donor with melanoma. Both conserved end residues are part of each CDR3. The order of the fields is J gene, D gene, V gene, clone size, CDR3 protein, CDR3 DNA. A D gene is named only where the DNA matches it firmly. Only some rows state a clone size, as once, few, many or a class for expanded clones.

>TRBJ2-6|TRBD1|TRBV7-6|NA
CASSSLQGAPLSGANVLTF
TGTGCCAGCAGCTCCCTACAGGGGGCGCCCCTCTCTGGGGCCAACGTCCTGACTTTC
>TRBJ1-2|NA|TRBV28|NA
CASSSPTWGYTF
TGTGCCAGCAGTTCCCCCACATGGGGCTACACCTTC
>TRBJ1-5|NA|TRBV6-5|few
CASSEAGHQPQHF
TGTGCCAGCAGTGAAGCAGGGCATCAGCCCCAGCATTTT
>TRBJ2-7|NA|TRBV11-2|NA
CASSGGRSEQYF
TGTGCCAGCAGCGGAGGACGATCCGAGCAGTACTTC
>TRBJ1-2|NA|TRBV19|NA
CASSSLNRAIANYGYTF
TGTGCCAGTAGCAGCCTTAACAGGGCCATAGCTAACTATGGCTACACCTTC
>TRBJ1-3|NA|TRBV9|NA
CASSVSPGDINSGNTIYF
TGTGCCAGCAGCGTAAGTCCAGGGGACATCAACTCTGGAAACACCATATATTTT
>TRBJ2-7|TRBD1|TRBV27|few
CASSEGQAYEQYF
TGTGCCAGCAGTGAGGGACAGGCCTACGAGCAGTACTTC
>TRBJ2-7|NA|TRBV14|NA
CASSQGNRVGEQYF
TGTGCCAGCAGCCAAGGGAACAGGGTGGGGGAGCAGTACTTC
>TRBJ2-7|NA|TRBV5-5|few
CASSLRTPRSYEQYF
TGTGCCAGCAGCTTGAGGACTCCCCGCTCCTACGAGCAGTACTTC
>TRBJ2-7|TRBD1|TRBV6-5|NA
CASSRGQAYEQYF
TGTGCCAGCAGTCGAGGACAGGCCTACGAGCAGTACTTC
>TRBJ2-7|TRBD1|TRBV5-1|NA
CASSGGQGEYEQYF
TGCGCCAGCAGCGGGGGACAGGGGGAGTACGAGCAGTACTTC
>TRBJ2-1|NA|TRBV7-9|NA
CASSVGAIESYNEQFF
TGTGCCAGCAGCGTAGGGGCGATAGAGTCCTACAATGAGCAGTTCTTC
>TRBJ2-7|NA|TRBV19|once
CASSILLGREQYF
TGTGCCAGTAGTATATTATTGGGCAGAGAGCAGTACTTC
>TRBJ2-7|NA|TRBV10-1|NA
CASSDRGHEQYF
TGCGCCAGCAGTGACAGGGGCCACGAGCAGTACTTC